The clone carrying this T cell receptor beta chain was seen just once. What it binds is unknown. Measured with immunoSEQ multiplex PCR; TCRdb has only the in-frame clones, and not every one. Seen here are about 20,000 clones, about 50% observed once, and the top ten hold roughly 17%. Trimming took 5 bases from V and 2 from J, leaving 14 bases between them. This CDR3 is built from 15 residues. Germline V gene data show CDR1 as LNHDA and CDR2 as SQIVND (reference sequence). The data are from a study of radiation and T cells in renal cell carcinoma. Study-level findings and limits: Irradiated tumors held more dominant CDR3 motifs than control tumors. Sampling covered only around 0.91 g of each tumor. Top 100 clonotypes averaged about 54% in irradiated versus around 45% in nephrectomy-only tumors.

The treatment: 15 Gy SBRT to primary tumor, nephrectomy 4 weeks later. The chain has TRBV19 and TRBJ2-3; possibly TRBD1 for D (5 bases). The material sequenced was tumor tissue, taken from a patient whose treatment included radiotherapy and nephrectomy. This sequence originates from a woman aged 50 to 65 with renal cell carcinoma. The CDR3, as DNA: TGTGCCAGTAGTTCGAAGGGGATACACACAGATACGCAGTATTTT. Encoded protein: CASSSKGIHTDTQYF.